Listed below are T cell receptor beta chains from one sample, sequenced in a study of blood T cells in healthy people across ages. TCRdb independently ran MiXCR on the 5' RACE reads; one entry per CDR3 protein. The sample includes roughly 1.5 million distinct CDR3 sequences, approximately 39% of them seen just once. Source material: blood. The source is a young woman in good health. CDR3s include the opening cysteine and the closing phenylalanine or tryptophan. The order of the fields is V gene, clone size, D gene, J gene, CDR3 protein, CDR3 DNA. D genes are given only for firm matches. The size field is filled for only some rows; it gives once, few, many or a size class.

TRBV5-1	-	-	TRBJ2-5	CASSSGTVFQETQYF	TGCGCCAGCAGCTCTGGGACCGTCTTCCAAGAGACCCAGTACTTC
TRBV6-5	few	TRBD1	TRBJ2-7	CASSYGTGVNEQYF	TGTGCCAGCAGTTACGGGACAGGGGTGAACGAGCAGTACTTC
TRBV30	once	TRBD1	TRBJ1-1	CAWTTGTGMNTEAFF	TGTGCCTGGACCACCGGGACAGGGATGAACACTGAAGCTTTCTTT
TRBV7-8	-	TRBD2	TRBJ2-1	CTSSTRTSGSSEQFF	TGTACCAGCAGCACCCGGACTAGCGGTTCCTCTGAGCAGTTCTTC
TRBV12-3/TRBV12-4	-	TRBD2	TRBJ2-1	CASRMTSGGAWSNEQFF	TGTGCCAGCAGAATGACTAGCGGGGGGGCATGGAGTAATGAGCAGTTCTTC
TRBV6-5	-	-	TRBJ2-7	CASRTPGGYEQCF	TGTGCCAGCAGAACCCCTGGGGGCTACGAGCAGTGCTTC
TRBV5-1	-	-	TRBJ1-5	CASSLEGTQPQHF	TGCGCCAGCAGCTTGGAAGGGACCCAGCCCCAGCATTTT
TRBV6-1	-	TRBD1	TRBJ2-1	CASSATPGTDSYNEQFF	TGTGCCAGCAGTGCCACCCCCGGGACAGATTCCTACAATGAGCAGTTCTTC
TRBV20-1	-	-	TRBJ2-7	CSDRDFRGASSYEQYF	TGCAGTGATAGAGATTTTCGGGGGGCTAGTTCCTACGAGCAGTACTTC
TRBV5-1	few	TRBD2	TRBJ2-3	CASSLAGGPQDTQYF	TGCGCCAGCAGCTTGGCGGGGGGGCCTCAAGATACGCAGTATTTT
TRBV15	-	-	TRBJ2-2	CATSSDYGELFF	TGTGCCACCAGCAGCGATTATGGGGAGCTGTTTTTT
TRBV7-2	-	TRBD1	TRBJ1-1	CAGRRDSFNTEAFF	TGTGCCGGCAGAAGGGACAGTTTTAACACTGAAGCTTTCTTT
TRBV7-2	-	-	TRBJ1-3	CASRSGAGNTIYF	TGTGCCAGCAGGTCGGGGGCTGGAAACACCATATATTTT
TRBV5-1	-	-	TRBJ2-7	CASSSDKNYEQYF	TGCGCCAGCAGCTCGGACAAGAACTACGAGCAGTACTTC
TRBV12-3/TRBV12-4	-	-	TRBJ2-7	CASRPLAPSYNEQYF	TGTGCCAGCAGACCCTTGGCCCCCTCCTACAATGAGCAGTACTTC
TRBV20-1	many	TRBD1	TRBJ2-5	CSASRRQGQETQYF	TGCAGTGCTAGCAGACGACAGGGCCAAGAGACCCAGTACTTC
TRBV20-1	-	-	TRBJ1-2	CSARDRIRPLYGYTF	TGCAGTGCTAGAGATCGGATCAGGCCCCTCTATGGCTACACCTTC
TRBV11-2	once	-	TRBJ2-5	CASSPSTGVAVQETQYF	TGTGCCAGCAGTCCCTCTACGGGGGTTGCGGTTCAAGAGACCCAGTACTTC
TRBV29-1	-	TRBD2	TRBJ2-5	CSVRGLAKETQYF	TGCAGCGTGCGGGGACTAGCGAAAGAGACCCAGTACTTC
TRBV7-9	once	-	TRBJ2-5	CASSSPQHQETQYF	TGTGCCAGCAGCTCGCCACAGCACCAAGAGACCCAGTACTTC
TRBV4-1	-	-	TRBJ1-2	CASSQETATRGYTF	TGCGCCAGCAGCCAAGAGACAGCCACCCGGGGCTACACCTTC
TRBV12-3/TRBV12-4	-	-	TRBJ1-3	CAPRGCGNTIYF	TGTGCCCCCCGGGGATGTGGAAACACCATATATTTT
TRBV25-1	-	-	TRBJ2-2	CASSETQGYTGELFF	TGTGCCAGCAGTGAAACACAGGGTTACACCGGGGAGCTGTTTTTT
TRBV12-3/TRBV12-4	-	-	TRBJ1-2	CASSLGTAKNRYGYTF	TGTGCCAGCAGTTTAGGGACAGCAAAGAATCGCTATGGCTACACCTTC
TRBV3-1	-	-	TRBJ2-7	CASSQDYRAPYEQYF	TGTGCCAGCAGCCAAGATTACAGGGCACCCTACGAGCAGTACTTC
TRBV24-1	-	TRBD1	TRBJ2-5	CATSDGTVQETQYF	TGTGCCACCAGTGATGGGACAGTCCAAGAGACCCAGTACTTC
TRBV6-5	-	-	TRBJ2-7	CASSTPDSNYEQYF	TGTGCCAGCAGTACCCCTGACAGTAACTACGAGCAGTACTTC
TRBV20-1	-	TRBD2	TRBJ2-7	CSARDILAGVSYEQYF	TGCAGTGCTAGAGACATACTAGCGGGAGTTTCCTACGAGCAGTACTTC
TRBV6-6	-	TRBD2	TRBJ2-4	CASSPGTRTSGNIQYF	TGTGCCAGCAGTCCCGGGACTAGGACGAGTGGAAACATTCAGTACTTC